The TCR beta chain under discussion was sequenced for a study of CXCR3-negative and CXCR3-positive naive CD8 T cells. The TRB libraries of cDNA were built by UMI-labeled 5' RACE. Each CDR3 protein gets one entry in TCRdb, which reprocessed the 5' RACE reads and gives no DNA. The listing records 65,000 to 85,000 distinct CDR3 sequences. Naive CD8+ T cells showed a CD45RO-CCR7+CD27+CD95- phenotype. Worth noting for this clonotype: The target antigen is unknown.

Notes on the study in general: CXCR3-positive naive cells had more hydrophobic TRB CDR3s than CXCR3-negative naive cells.

The V gene's germline CDR1 is MDHEN and CDR2 SYDVKM. CDR3 length: 17 residues. The TCR comes from a human donor in good health. Some clones in this sample may be carry-over from other donors' samples. The chain recombines TRBV28 with TRBJ2-1; TCRdb indicates TRBD1, and absent DNA this call remains unverified. Sequencing used naive CXCR3- CD8+ T cells from blood. The subset here: CD45RO-CCR7+CD27+CD95- naive CD8+ T cells lacking CXCR3 (TNR3-). The CDR3 protein is CASSLLMGAGGSFEQFF.